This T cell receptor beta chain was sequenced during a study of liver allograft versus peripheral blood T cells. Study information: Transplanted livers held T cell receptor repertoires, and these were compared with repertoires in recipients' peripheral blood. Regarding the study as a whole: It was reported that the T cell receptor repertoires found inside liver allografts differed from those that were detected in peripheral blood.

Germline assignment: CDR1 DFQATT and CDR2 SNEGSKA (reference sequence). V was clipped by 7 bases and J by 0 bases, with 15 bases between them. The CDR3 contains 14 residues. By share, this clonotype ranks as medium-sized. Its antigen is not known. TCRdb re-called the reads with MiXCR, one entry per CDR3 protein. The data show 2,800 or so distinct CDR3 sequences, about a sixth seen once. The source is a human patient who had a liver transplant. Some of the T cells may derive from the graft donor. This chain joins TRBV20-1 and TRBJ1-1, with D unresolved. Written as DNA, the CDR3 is TGCAGTGTACCACCCGGGCCAATGAACACTGAAGCTTTCTTT. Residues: CSVPPGPMNTEAFF.